Shown below are 9 T cell receptor beta chains from a single sample sequenced in a study of metastatic and nonmetastatic thyroid tumors (dated by TCRdb to 2020 to 2021). No treatment had been received by any patient before thyroid surgery. The method behind the library was PCR. TCRdb records Illumina HiSeq 4000 as the sequencer. TCRdb reran the public reads through fastp at Q25 and MiXCR, keeping productive beta chains. The table for this sample lists about 45,000 clones; approximately 4.1% of them were counted only once. About 9.8% of the sample is taken by the ten largest. The sample comprised blood. These receptors all come from a female donor with papillary thyroid cancer or a benign thyroid nodule (not recorded which). Some clones in this sample may be carry-over from other donors' samples.

In this sample, this clone turned up a few times. The rearrangement links TRBV20-1 to TRBJ2-1; D is perhaps TRBD2 (6 bases). V was trimmed by 0 bases and J by 7 bases, leaving 19 bases between them. CDR1 and CDR2 from the germline V gene are DFQATT and SNEGSKA (reference sequence). The CDR3 totals 16 residues. In DNA form, the CDR3 reads TGCAGTGCTAGAGATCCAGGCCCCTCGGGAGTTAATGAGCAGTTCTTC. This encodes CSARDPGPSGVNEQFF.

This clone was counted a few times. The rearrangement joins TRBV5-1 to TRBJ2-3; the D gene is possibly TRBD1 (5 bases). Per the germline V gene, CDR1 is SGHRS and CDR2 is YFSETQ. Deletions cut 2 bases from V and 2 bases from J, with 9 bases between. The CDR3 contains 14 residues. The CDR3 DNA is TGCGCCAGCAGCTTAGGACAACACACAGATACGCAGTATTTT. Residues: CASSLGQHTDTQYF.

This clone was seen a handful of times. The V and J genes are TRBV15 and TRBJ1-5; no definite D call. The CDR3 sequence is 12 residues long. Per the germline V gene, CDR1 is LNHNV and CDR2 is YYDKDF (reference sequence). V shed 0 bases and J shed 7 bases, with 4 bases lying between them. CDR3 protein: CATSRDWQPQHF. For the CDR3, the DNA is TGTGCCACCAGCAGAGATTGGCAGCCCCAGCATTTT.

This clone came up many times. The chain links TRBV7-9 to TRBJ1-2; 7 bases agree with TRBD1. The V gene end was trimmed by 5 bases and the J gene end by 0 bases; junction bases not matched to a gene: 9. Germline values: CDR1 SEHNR, CDR2 FQNEAQ (reference sequence). This CDR3 is built from 16 residues. This CDR3 is CASSANRGGSNYGYTF. The CDR3 nucleotides read TGTGCCAGCAGCGCGAACAGGGGAGGGTCTAACTATGGCTACACCTTC.

This rearrangement joins TRBV5-1 to TRBJ2-3; 11 bases line up with TRBD2. Looked up from germline, CDR1 is SGHRS and CDR2 is YFSETQ. Germline trimming cut 5 bases from V and 3 bases from J; bases unmatched to any gene: 8. This CDR3 spans 16 amino acids. The CDR3 reads CASSTRLAGQTDTQYF. CDR3 sequence (DNA): TGCGCCAGCAGTACTCGACTAGCGGGGCAGACAGATACGCAGTATTTT.

The CDR3 region has the DNA TGTGCCAGCAGTGACACCGGGACAGGGGATTACAATGAGCAGTTCTTC. Translation gives CASSDTGTGDYNEQFF. The rearrangement joins TRBV6-4 to TRBJ2-1; 10 nucleotides match TRBD1. Germline assignment: CDR1 MRHNA and CDR2 SNTAGT. The CDR3 sequence is 16 residues long. V was clipped by 2 bases and J by 4 bases; unmatched bases: 5.

This clone was observed many times. The chain links TRBV30 to TRBJ2-5; 8 bases are a match to TRBD2. J lost 5 bases, V lost 0 bases, and 8 bases had no gene match. CDR3 length: 15 residues. CDR1 and CDR2 (germline): GTSNPN, SVGIG (reference sequence). For the CDR3, the DNA is TGTGCCTGGAGTGTACGGACTAGCCTGAGTGAGACCCAGTACTTC. Amino acid sequence: CAWSVRTSLSETQYF.

This clone came up many times. The chain has TRBV11-2 and TRBJ2-7; TRBD2 matches 13 bases. Germline loops: CDR1 SGHAT, CDR2 FQNNGV. The CDR3 runs to 14 residues. The trim removed 6 bases at V and 6 bases at J, leaving 5 bases unmatched. This CDR3 reads CASRPGLAGREQYF. The CDR3, as DNA: TGTGCCAGCAGGCCGGGACTAGCGGGACGCGAGCAGTACTTC.

This rearrangement joins TRBV27 to TRBJ2-7; 8 nucleotides agree with TRBD2. Per the germline V gene, CDR1 is MNHEY and CDR2 is SMNVEV (reference sequence). Trimming at V came to 3 bases and at J to 3 bases, leaving 4 bases not matched to a gene. The length of the CDR3 is 14 residues. The CDR3 sequence is CASSFLAGLYEQYF. In DNA form, the CDR3 reads TGTGCCAGCAGTTTTCTAGCGGGCCTCTACGAGCAGTACTTC.